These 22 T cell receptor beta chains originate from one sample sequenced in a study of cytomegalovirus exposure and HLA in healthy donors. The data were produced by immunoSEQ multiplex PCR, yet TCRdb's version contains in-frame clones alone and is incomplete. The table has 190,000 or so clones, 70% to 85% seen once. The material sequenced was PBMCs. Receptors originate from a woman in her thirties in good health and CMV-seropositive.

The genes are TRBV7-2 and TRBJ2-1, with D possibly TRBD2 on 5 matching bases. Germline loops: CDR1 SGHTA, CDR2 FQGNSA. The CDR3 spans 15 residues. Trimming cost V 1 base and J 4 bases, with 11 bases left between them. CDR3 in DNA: TGTGCCAGCAGCTTAGGAGGGCAGCCTTACAATGAGCAGTTCTTC. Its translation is CASSLGGQPYNEQFF.

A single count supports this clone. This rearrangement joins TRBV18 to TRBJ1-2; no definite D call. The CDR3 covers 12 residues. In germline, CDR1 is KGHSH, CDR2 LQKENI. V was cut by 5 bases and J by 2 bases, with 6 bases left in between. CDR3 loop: CASSTENYGYTF. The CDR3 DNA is TGTGCCAGCTCAACAGAAAACTATGGCTACACCTTC.

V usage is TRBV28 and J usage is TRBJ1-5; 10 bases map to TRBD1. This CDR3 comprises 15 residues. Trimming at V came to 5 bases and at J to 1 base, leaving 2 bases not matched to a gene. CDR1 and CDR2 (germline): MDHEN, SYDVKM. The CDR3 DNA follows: TGTGCCAGCAGTCCGGGACAGGGGAGCAATCAGCCCCAGCATTTT. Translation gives CASSPGQGSNQPQHF.

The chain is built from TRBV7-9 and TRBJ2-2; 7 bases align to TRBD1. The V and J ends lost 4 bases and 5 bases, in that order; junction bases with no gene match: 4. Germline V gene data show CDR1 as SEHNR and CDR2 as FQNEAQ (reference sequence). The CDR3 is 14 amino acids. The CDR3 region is CASSSLQGTGELFF. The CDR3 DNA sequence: TGTGCCAGCAGCTCCCTACAGGGGACCGGGGAGCTGTTTTTT.

The CDR3: CASSLDGQTHQPQHF. The DNA for the CDR3 is TGTGCCAGCAGCTTAGACGGACAGACACATCAGCCCCAGCATTTT. The chain links TRBV11-2 to TRBJ1-5; possible D gene TRBD1, 6 bases. Looked up from germline, CDR1 is SGHAT and CDR2 is FQNNGV. The V end lost 0 bases, the J end lost 5 bases, and 11 bases lay between the germline ends. The CDR3 has 15 amino acids.

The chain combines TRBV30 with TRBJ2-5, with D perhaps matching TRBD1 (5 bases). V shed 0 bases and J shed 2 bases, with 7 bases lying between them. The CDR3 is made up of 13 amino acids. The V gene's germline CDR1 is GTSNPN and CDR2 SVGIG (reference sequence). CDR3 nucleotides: TGTGCCTGGAGTGTACAGGTACAAGAGACCCAGTACTTC. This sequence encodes CAWSVQVQETQYF.

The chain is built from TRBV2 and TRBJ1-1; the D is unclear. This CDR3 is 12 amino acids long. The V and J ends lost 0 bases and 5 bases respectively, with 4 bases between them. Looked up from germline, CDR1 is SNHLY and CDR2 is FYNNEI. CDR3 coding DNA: TGTGCCAGCAGTGAAGCGGCTACTGAAGCTTTCTTT. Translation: CASSEAATEAFF.

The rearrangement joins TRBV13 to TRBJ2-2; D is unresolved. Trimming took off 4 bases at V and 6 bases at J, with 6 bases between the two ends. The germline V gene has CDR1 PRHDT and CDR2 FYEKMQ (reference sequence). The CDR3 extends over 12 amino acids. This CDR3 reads CASSSHAGELFF. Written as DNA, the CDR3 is TGTGCCAGCAGCTCCCATGCCGGGGAGCTGTTTTTT. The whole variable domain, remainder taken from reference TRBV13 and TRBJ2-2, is AAGVIQSPRHLIKEKRETATLKCYPIPRHDTVYWYQQGPGQDPQFLISFYEKMQSDKGSIPDRFSAQQFSDYHSELNMSSLELGDSALYFCASSSHAGELFFGEGSRLTVL.

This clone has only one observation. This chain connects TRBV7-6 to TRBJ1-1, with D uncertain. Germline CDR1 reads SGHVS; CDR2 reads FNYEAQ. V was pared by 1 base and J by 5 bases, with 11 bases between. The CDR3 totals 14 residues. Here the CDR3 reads CASSLDPGKTEAFF. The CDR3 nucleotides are TGTGCCAGCAGCTTAGACCCGGGAAAGACTGAAGCTTTCTTT.

The CDR3 coding sequence is TGTGCCAGCTCACCCATAGGGGCACAACAAACTGAAGCTTTCTTT. Encoded protein: CASSPIGAQQTEAFF. The chain links TRBV18 to TRBJ1-1; perhaps TRBD1 as D (5 bases). Germline CDR1 KGHSH, CDR2 LQKENI. Trimming removed 3 bases at V and 5 bases at J, with 16 bases between. This CDR3 comprises 15 residues.

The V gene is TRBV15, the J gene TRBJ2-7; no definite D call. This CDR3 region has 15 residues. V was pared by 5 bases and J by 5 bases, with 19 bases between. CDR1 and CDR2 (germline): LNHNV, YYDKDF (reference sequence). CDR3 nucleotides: TGTGCCACCAGCGCCCAATTGGAACTATTCGACGAGCAGTACTTC. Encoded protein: CATSAQLELFDEQYF.

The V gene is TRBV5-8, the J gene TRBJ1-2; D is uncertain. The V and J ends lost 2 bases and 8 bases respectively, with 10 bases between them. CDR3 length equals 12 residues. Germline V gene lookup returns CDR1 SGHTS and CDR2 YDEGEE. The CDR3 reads CASSFRGSGYTF. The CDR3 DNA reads TGTGCCAGCAGCTTTAGAGGTTCCGGCTACACCTTC. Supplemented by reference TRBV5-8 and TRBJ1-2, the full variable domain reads EAGVTQSPTHLIKTRGQQATLRCSPISGHTSVYWYQQALGLGLQFLLWYDEGEERNRGNFPPRFSGRQFPNYSSELNVNALELEDSALYLCASSFRGSGYTFGSGTRLTVV.

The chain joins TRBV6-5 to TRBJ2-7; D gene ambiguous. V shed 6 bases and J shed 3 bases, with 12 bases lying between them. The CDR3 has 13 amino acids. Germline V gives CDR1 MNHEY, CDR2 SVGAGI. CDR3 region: CASRSPVGYEQYF. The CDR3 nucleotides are TGTGCCAGCAGGTCTCCCGTCGGCTACGAGCAGTACTTC.

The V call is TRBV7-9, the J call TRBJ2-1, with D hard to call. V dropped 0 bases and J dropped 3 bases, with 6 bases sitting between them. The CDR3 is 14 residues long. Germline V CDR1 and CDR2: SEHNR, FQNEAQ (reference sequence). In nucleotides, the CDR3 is TGTGCCAGCAGCTTAGCGGCGGACTACAATGAGCAGTTCTTC. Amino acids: CASSLAADYNEQFF.

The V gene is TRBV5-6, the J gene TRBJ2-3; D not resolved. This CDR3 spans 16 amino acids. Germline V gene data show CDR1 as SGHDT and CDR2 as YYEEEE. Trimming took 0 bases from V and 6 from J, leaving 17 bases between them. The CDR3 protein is CASSLGPPLLPDTQYF. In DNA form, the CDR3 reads TGTGCCAGCAGCTTGGGTCCCCCTCTCCTCCCCGATACGCAGTATTTT. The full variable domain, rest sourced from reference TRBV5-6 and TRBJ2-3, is DAGVTQSPTHLIKTRGQQVTLRCSPKSGHDTVSWYQQALGQGPQFIFQYYEEEERQRGNFPDRFSGHQFPNYSSELNVNALLLGDSALYLCASSLGPPLLPDTQYFGPGTRLTVL.

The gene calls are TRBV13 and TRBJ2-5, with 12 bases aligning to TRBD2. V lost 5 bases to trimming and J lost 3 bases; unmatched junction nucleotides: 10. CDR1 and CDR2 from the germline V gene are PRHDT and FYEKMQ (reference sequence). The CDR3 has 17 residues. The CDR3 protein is CASSPSGLAGGEETQYF. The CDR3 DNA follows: TGTGCCAGCAGCCCTAGCGGTCTAGCGGGAGGGGAAGAGACCCAGTACTTC.

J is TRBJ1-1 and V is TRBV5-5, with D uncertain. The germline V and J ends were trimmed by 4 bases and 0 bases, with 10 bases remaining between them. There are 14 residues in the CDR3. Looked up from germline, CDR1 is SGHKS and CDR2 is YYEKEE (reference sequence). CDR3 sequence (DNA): TGTGCCAGCAGCCTTAACACAGTGAACACTGAAGCTTTCTTT. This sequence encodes CASSLNTVNTEAFF.

The CDR3 protein is CATSRERAFEQYF. The CDR3 DNA follows: TGTGCCACCAGCAGAGAGCGGGCATTCGAGCAGTACTTC. The chain links TRBV15 to TRBJ2-7; D is perhaps TRBD2 (5 bases). The CDR3 covers 13 residues. V was pared by 0 bases and J by 6 bases, with 9 bases between. Germline loops: CDR1 LNHNV, CDR2 YYDKDF (reference sequence). Full variable domain (outside the CDR3, taken from reference TRBV15 and TRBJ2-7): DAMVIQNPRYQVTQFGKPVTLSCSQTLNHNVMYWYQQKSSQAPKLLFHYYDKDFNNEADTPDNFQSRRPNTSFCFLDIRSPGLGDTAMYLCATSRERAFEQYFGPGTRLTVT.

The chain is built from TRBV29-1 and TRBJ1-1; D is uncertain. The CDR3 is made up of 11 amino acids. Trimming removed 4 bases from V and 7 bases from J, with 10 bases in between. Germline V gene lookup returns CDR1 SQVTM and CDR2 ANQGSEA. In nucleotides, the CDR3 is TGCAGCGTTGGGGCCGAGCTTGAAGCTTTCTTT. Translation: CSVGAELEAFF.

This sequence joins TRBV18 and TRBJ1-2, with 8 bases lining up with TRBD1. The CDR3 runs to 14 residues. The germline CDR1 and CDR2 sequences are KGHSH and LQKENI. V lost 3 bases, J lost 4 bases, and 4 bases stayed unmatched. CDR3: CASSPQGAGYGYTF. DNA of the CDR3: TGTGCCAGCTCACCCCAGGGGGCAGGCTATGGCTACACCTTC.

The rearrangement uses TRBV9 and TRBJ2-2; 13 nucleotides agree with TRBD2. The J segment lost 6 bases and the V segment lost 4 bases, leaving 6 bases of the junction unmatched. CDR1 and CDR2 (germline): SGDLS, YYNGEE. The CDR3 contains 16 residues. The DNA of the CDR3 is TGTGCCAGCAGCCCAGGGACTAGCGGGATGGCCGGGGAGCTGTTTTTT. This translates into CASSPGTSGMAGELFF.

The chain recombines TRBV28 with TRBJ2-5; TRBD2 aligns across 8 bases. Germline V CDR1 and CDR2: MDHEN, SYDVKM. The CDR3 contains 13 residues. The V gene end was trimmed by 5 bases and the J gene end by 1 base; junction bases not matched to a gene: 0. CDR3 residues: CASSAGGQETQYF. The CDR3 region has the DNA TGTGCCAGCAGTGCGGGGGGCCAAGAGACCCAGTACTTC.